One T cell receptor (beta chain) is described in this entry. The antigen remains undetermined. The table came from immunoSEQ multiplex PCR; TCRdb's copy has only in-frame clones and leaves some out. In the table there are roughly 50,000 clones, around 90% of which are singletons. This specimen belongs to a study of T cell responses to AZD1222 COVID-19 vaccine. Broader study findings: At baseline, seropositivity was found in only 6 or 7 AZD1222 recipients.

Losses at the gene ends were 8 bases for V and 6 bases for J; bases not matched to a gene: 9. Germline values: CDR1 MNHEY, CDR2 SMNVEV (reference sequence). The CDR3 has 14 residues. Sequences were derived from peripheral blood, sampled on day 0 of AZD1222 vaccination. This chain joins TRBV27 and TRBJ2-3; the match to TRBD2 covers 9 bases. The clonotype originates from an adult in good health. This CDR3 reads CASGTGLALDTQYF. The DNA of the CDR3 is TGTGCCAGCGGGACGGGACTAGCCTTGGATACGCAGTATTTT.